This TCR beta chain was captured by sequencing in a study of blood T cell repertoires in COVID-19. About the study: Acute and convalescent COVID-19 specimens originated in the United States, Italy and Spain. The analysed material was cDNA or gDNA that came from T cells, B-cell-depleted T cells, or PBMCs.

Per the study methods: Amplification of reference gene primers was used by the study to estimate nucleated cell counts. Clones were read by immunoSEQ multiplex PCR, and TCRdb kept only the in-frame ones, dropping some. D and trimming were read from the DNA, whereas the V and J calls and clone size are those reported in that table. Of under 35,000 clones listed, roughly four fifths are singletons. Sequencing input: peripheral blood. The TCR originated in a man between 65 and 85 years old with acute or convalescent COVID-19.

CDR3 loop: CASSIMDRDFYGYTF. CDR3 sequence (DNA): TGTGCCAGTAGTATAATGGACAGGGATTTCTATGGCTACACCTTC. The rearrangement links TRBV19 to TRBJ1-2, with 8 bases aligning to TRBD1. The germline V gene has CDR1 LNHDA and CDR2 SQIVND (reference sequence). The trim removed 2 bases at V and 4 bases at J, leaving 6 bases unmatched. This CDR3 contains 15 residues.